This T cell receptor (beta chain) was profiled in a study of blood T cell repertoires in COVID-19. Study background: Collection of acute and convalescent COVID-19 samples took place in the United States, Italy and Spain. T cells, B-cell-depleted T cells, or PBMCs provided the cDNA or gDNA that served as material.

Clinical histories supplied by participants themselves formed the basis of cohort assignment. TCRdb's table, derived via immunoSEQ multiplex PCR, lists solely in-frame clones and lacks some. The table has about 220,000 clones, around four fifths seen once. CDR1 is MNHEY and CDR2 is SMNVEV in the germline V gene (reference sequence). Trimming removed 0 bases from V and 1 base from J, with 7 bases in between. The CDR3 totals 15 residues. Material for sequencing was PBMCs or T cells enriched from blood (not recorded which). This chain links TRBV27 with TRBJ1-5; unclear D gene. This TCR was sampled from a woman aged 45-60 years who had been exposed to COVID-19. CDR3 nucleotides: TGTGCCAGCAGTTTATCGGCGGGCAGCAATCAGCCCCAGCATTTT. Translating it yields CASSLSAGSNQPQHF.